Shown below are 21 T cell receptor beta chains from a single sample sequenced in a study of identical twins. TCRdb itself ran the 5' RACE reads through MiXCR, one entry per CDR3 protein. The sample has about 530,000 distinct CDR3 sequences, around 15% seen once. These data were also filed under a second study, of yellow fever vaccine responses in identical twins.

The sample was CD4+ T cells sorted from blood. The receptors shown here come from a woman between 18 and 30 years old in good health.

The rearrangement joins TRBV28 to TRBJ2-7; perhaps TRBD2 as D (6 bases). Trimming took 5 bases from V and 6 from J, leaving 20 bases between them. The CDR3 consists of 15 residues. CDR1 and CDR2 (germline): MDHEN, SYDVKM. The CDR3 DNA follows: TGTGCCAGCAGTACCGGCGGGACCGCTTGGGGCGAGCAGTACGTC. As protein: CASSTGGTAWGEQYV.

The CDR3 protein is CASSPRTSGSLYNEQFF. CDR3 nucleotides: TGTGCCAGCAGCCCAAGGACTAGCGGGAGTTTGTACAATGAGCAGTTCTTC. This rearrangement joins TRBV7-2 to TRBJ2-1; 13 nucleotides match TRBD2. The V gene's germline CDR1 is SGHTA and CDR2 FQGNSA. This CDR3 comprises 17 residues. The V and J ends lost 5 bases and 4 bases, in that order; junction bases with no gene match: 8.

This clonotype was seen only a few times. The chain links TRBV5-1 to TRBJ1-2, with TRBD1 as a possible D gene (6 bases). The CDR3 is 14 amino acids. V was cut by 5 bases and J by 2 bases, with 13 bases left in between. Germline V lookup: CDR1 SGHRS, CDR2 YFSETQ. In nucleotides, the CDR3 is TGCGCCAGCAGAACTCAAACAGGGAACTATGGCTACACCTTC. This codes for CASRTQTGNYGYTF.

This clonotype has only a few counts. The gene calls are TRBV27 and TRBJ2-1; the match to TRBD2 covers 10 bases. From germline, CDR1 is MNHEY and CDR2 SMNVEV (reference sequence). The CDR3 extends over 20 amino acids. V trimming: 5 bases; J trimming: 0 bases; junction bases outside the gene matches: 16. DNA for the CDR3: TGTGCCAGCAGTGCTTATTGGGCTAGCGGGGGACTCAGCTCCTACAATGAGCAGTTCTTC. Encoded protein: CASSAYWASGGLSSYNEQFF.

Only a few counts were recorded for this clonotype. This chain connects TRBV10-3 to TRBJ2-7, with D tentatively TRBD2 (5 bases). The V gene's germline CDR1 is ENHRY and CDR2 SYGVKD. Trimming removed 6 bases at V and 3 bases at J, with 12 bases between. CDR3 length: 13 amino acids. CDR3: CAIRDRRDYEQYF. DNA of the CDR3: TGTGCCATCAGGGACCGTCGGGACTACGAGCAGTACTTC.

The chain couples TRBV20-1 to TRBJ2-7, with D unclear. V lost 3 bases and J lost 0, with 12 bases in between. Germline V gives CDR1 DFQATT, CDR2 SNEGSKA (reference sequence). This CDR3 has 14 amino acids. The CDR3 nucleotides read TGCAGTGCTAGGTTAGGGCAGAGCTCCTACGAGCAGTACTTC. It translates to CSARLGQSSYEQYF.

This clonotype occurred a few times. V gene TRBV27 combines with J gene TRBJ1-2; D remains unclear. The V gene lost 10 bases and the J gene lost 6 bases, with 15 bases spanning the gap. The CDR3 covers 12 residues. Germline CDR1 is MNHEY and CDR2 is SMNVEV (reference sequence). CDR3 nucleotide sequence: TGTGCCACCCATCGTACGGACCATGGCTACACCTTC. Residues: CATHRTDHGYTF.

The rearrangement joins TRBV12-3 or TRBV12-4 to TRBJ2-1; 14 nucleotides align to TRBD2. This CDR3 contains 16 residues. V was pared by 7 bases and J by 7 bases, with 9 bases of the junction left unmatched. Here the CDR3 reads CASNRLAGGPRNEQFF. In DNA form, the CDR3 reads TGTGCCAGCAATAGACTAGCGGGAGGGCCGCGAAATGAGCAGTTCTTC.

This clonotype was detected only a few times. The chain employs TRBV3-1 and TRBJ2-2; tentatively, D is TRBD2 (5 bases). Per the germline V gene, CDR1 is LGHDT and CDR2 is YNNKEL (reference sequence). Trimming pared 6 bases from V and 1 base from J, leaving 21 bases between. This CDR3 region has 18 residues. The CDR3 DNA is TGTGCCAGCAGGTCAACTAGACCGTCAGCCTTGAACACCGGGGAGCTGTTTTTT. Its translation: CASRSTRPSALNTGELFF.

This clonotype was seen a few times. The chain uses TRBV28 and TRBJ2-1; 14 nucleotides line up with TRBD2. The V segment lost 4 bases and the J segment 8 bases; nucleotides outside the gene matches: 7. The CDR3 contains 16 residues. The germline V gene encodes CDR1 MDHEN and CDR2 SYDVKM. As DNA, the CDR3 is TGTGCCAGCAGTTCCGGGACTAGCGGGAGTAGGGATGAGCAGTTCTTC. Translation gives CASSSGTSGSRDEQFF.

This clonotype was seen repeatedly, ten times or more. The chain links TRBV15 to TRBJ2-3; the match to TRBD2 covers 8 bases. Germline assignment: CDR1 LNHNV and CDR2 YYDKDF (reference sequence). The CDR3 length is 15 residues. The J segment lost 6 bases and the V segment lost 3 bases, leaving 8 bases of the junction unmatched. CDR3: CATSSPSGPLDTQYF. CDR3 coding DNA: TGTGCCACCAGCAGCCCTAGCGGGCCACTGGATACGCAGTATTTT.

This clonotype occurred many times. Its ends do not fully match the called genes, so a read error is possible. The rearrangement joins TRBV5-1 to TRBJ1-2; D is ambiguous. Germline assignment: CDR1 SGHRS and CDR2 YFSETQ. CDR3 size: 13 residues. CDR3 sequence (DNA): TGTGCCAGCAGTTTAGGCAGCAACTATGGCTACACCTTC. This encodes CASSLGSNYGYTF.

CDR3 nucleotide sequence: TGTGCCAGCTCACCCAACAGGGGGAACAATGAGCAGTTCTTC. Translated, it gives CASSPNRGNNEQFF. V gene TRBV18 combines with J gene TRBJ2-1; 8 bases map to TRBD1. The V and J ends lost 3 bases and 5 bases, in that order; junction bases with no gene match: 3. The V gene's germline CDR1 is KGHSH and CDR2 LQKENI. This CDR3 has 14 amino acids.

The chain is built from TRBV24-1 and TRBJ2-7, with 9 bases fitting TRBD2. The junction had 6 bases not matched to a gene; V was cut back by 4 bases and J by 3 bases. The CDR3 runs to 15 residues. The V gene's germline CDR1 is KGHDR and CDR2 SFDVKD. CDR3 nucleotide sequence: TGTGCCACCAGTGAGGGACTAGCCCTTTACTACGAGCAGTACTTC. Residues: CATSEGLALYYEQYF.

This clonotype was seen a few times. V gene TRBV7-8 combines with J gene TRBJ2-7; D gene unclear. V was pared by 1 base and J by 4 bases, with 11 bases between. Looked up from germline, CDR1 is SGHVS and CDR2 is FQNEAQ. The CDR3 extends over 14 amino acids. The CDR3 is CASSLGAARYEQYF. CDR3 coding DNA: TGTGCCAGCAGCTTAGGGGCAGCCAGATACGAGCAGTACTTC.

The chain combines TRBV12-3 or TRBV12-4 with TRBJ2-6; D is perhaps TRBD1 (5 bases). Trimming stripped 11 bases from V and 0 bases from J, with 14 bases between. The CDR3 totals 15 residues. This chain's CDR3 is CAQGVWGSGANVLTF. The DNA of the CDR3 is TGTGCCCAGGGTGTGTGGGGCTCTGGGGCCAACGTCCTGACTTTC.

This rearrangement joins TRBV24-1 to TRBJ2-1; 8 bases are shared with TRBD2. The germline gives CDR1 KGHDR, CDR2 SFDVKD. The CDR3 runs to 15 residues. The V gene end was trimmed by 5 bases and the J gene end by 2 bases; junction bases not matched to a gene: 4. CDR3 in amino acids: CATSVAGGPYNEQFF. The CDR3 coding sequence is TGTGCCACCAGTGTGGCGGGAGGACCCTACAATGAGCAGTTCTTC.

This clonotype was seen a few times. The V call is TRBV29-1, the J call TRBJ2-1, with 7 bases identical to TRBD2. In germline, CDR1 is SQVTM, CDR2 ANQGSEA. V gave up 3 bases and J gave up 2 bases; unmatched junction bases: 13. The CDR3 is 17 residues long. The CDR3 sequence: CSVDEGGSGDTYNEQFF. DNA of the CDR3: TGCAGCGTTGACGAAGGTGGGAGCGGGGATACCTACAATGAGCAGTTCTTC.

This clonotype was counted between two and nine times. The gene calls are TRBV6-5 and TRBJ2-6; D is unclear. V lost 2 bases, J lost 2 bases, and 10 bases lay in between. Germline lookup yields CDR1 MNHEY and CDR2 SVGAGI. The CDR3 has 16 amino acids. CDR3 loop: CASSYTATAGANVLTF. CDR3 nucleotide sequence: TGTGCCAGCAGTTACACTGCAACCGCTGGGGCCAACGTCCTGACTTTC.

The V gene is TRBV29-1, the J gene TRBJ2-3, with D possibly being TRBD1 or TRBD2 (5 bases each). The germline gives CDR1 SQVTM, CDR2 ANQGSEA. The CDR3 runs 16 residues. The ends were cut back, 1 base at V and 0 bases at J, with 14 bases in the middle. The CDR3 region is CSVEGVGTASTDTQYF. The CDR3 nucleotides are TGCAGCGTTGAAGGGGTAGGGACCGCTAGCACAGATACGCAGTATTTT.

This clonotype came up a few times. The chain carries TRBV20-1 and TRBJ2-3; no reliable D call. Germline assignment: CDR1 DFQATT and CDR2 SNEGSKA (reference sequence). CDR3 length: 14 residues. This CDR3 reads CSVGLGLSTDTQYF. The CDR3 DNA sequence: TGCAGCGTAGGGTTGGGCCTTAGCACAGATACGCAGTATTTT.